The TCR beta chain under discussion was sequenced for a study of blood T cell repertoires in COVID-19. Background on the study: Material from acute and convalescent COVID-19 was sourced from the United States, Italy and Spain. From T cells, B-cell-depleted T cells, or PBMCs came the material, which was cDNA or gDNA.

CDR1 and CDR2 from the germline V gene are SGHRS and YFSETQ. The CDR3 extends over 13 amino acids. Trimming removed 4 bases from V and 1 base from J, with 8 bases in between. In the authors' methods: Counts of nucleated cells, estimated from reference gene primer amplification, were obtained. Measured with immunoSEQ multiplex PCR; TCRdb has only the in-frame clones, and not every one. V and J calls and clone size are as listed in that table; D and trimming were resolved from the DNA. This table holds about 200,000 clones, roughly 85% found once. This clone has only one observation. The TCR sequence derives from a man in his sixties with active or convalescent COVID-19. The chain has TRBV5-1 and TRBJ1-2, with D hard to call. Sequences were obtained from peripheral blood. The CDR3 is CASSRGDNYGYTF. CDR3 nucleotides: TGCGCCAGCAGCCGAGGAGATAACTATGGCTACACCTTC.